Presented here are 26 T cell receptor beta chains from one specimen sequenced in a study of T cell responses to AZD1222 COVID-19 vaccine. The assay was immunoSEQ multiplex PCR, and TCRdb's table has in-frame clones only and misses some. The sample consists of 95,000 to 130,000 clones, 90% to 95% of them appearing once. This sample comprised peripheral blood, obtained on day 0 of AZD1222 vaccination. The receptors here all came from an adult in good health.

The chain recombines TRBV28 with TRBJ2-1, with 11 bases fitting TRBD2. V was clipped by 4 bases and J by 7 bases; unmatched bases: 6. The CDR3 runs to 15 residues. Germline CDR1 and CDR2: MDHEN and SYDVKM. CDR3 amino acids: CASSSPSGRKNEQFF. In DNA, the CDR3 is TGTGCCAGCAGTTCCCCTAGCGGGAGGAAAAATGAGCAGTTCTTC.

This chain uses TRBV19 with TRBJ1-3; TRBD1 agrees at 8 bases. Germline V gene data show CDR1 as LNHDA and CDR2 as SQIVND (reference sequence). V lost 7 bases, J lost 4 bases, and 9 bases stayed unmatched. This CDR3 contains 15 residues. The CDR3 loop is CASTSGQGRGNTIYF. The CDR3 nucleotides read TGTGCCAGTACCTCCGGACAGGGCAGAGGAAACACCATATATTTT.

The chain carries TRBV7-8 and TRBJ1-5; no firm D call. Trimming cost V 1 base and J 1 base, with 17 bases left between them. The CDR3 loop spans 18 amino acids. Germline V lookup: CDR1 SGHVS, CDR2 FQNEAQ. As DNA, the CDR3 is TGTGCCAGCAGCTTAGTATTGGCCTTGGGCGAGAGCAATCAGCCCCAGCATTTT. This encodes CASSLVLALGESNQPQHF. Complete variable domain (other parts from reference TRBV7-8 and TRBJ1-5): GAGVSQSPRYKVAKRGQDVALRCDPISGHVSLFWYQQALGQGPEFLTYFQNEAQLDKSGLPSDRFFAERPEGSVSTLKIQRTQQEDSAVYLCASSLVLALGESNQPQHFGDGTRLSIL.

The CDR3 sequence: CSVLPASRYNEQFF. The CDR3 region has the DNA TGCAGCGTTCTACCGGCCTCCCGATACAATGAGCAGTTCTTC. V and J are TRBV29-1 and TRBJ2-1; D unresolved. This CDR3 contains 14 residues. The germline V gene encodes CDR1 SQVTM and CDR2 ANQGSEA. The germline V and J ends were trimmed by 5 bases and 4 bases, with 15 bases remaining between them.

The chain recombines TRBV5-3 with TRBJ1-5; D is ambiguous. TRBV5-3 is identified as an open reading frame with a role that is uncertain. This CDR3 has 16 amino acids. With 3 bases removed from V and 9 bases from J, the gap between germline ends came to 22 bases. CDR3 sequence reads: CARSYLLTRAGRPQHF. CDR3 in DNA: TGTGCCAGAAGCTACCTGTTAACCAGAGCCGGGCGGCCCCAGCATTTT.

V gene TRBV5-1 combines with J gene TRBJ1-4, with 9 positions matching TRBD1. In germline, CDR1 is SGHRS, CDR2 YFSETQ. There are 15 residues in the CDR3. Losses at the gene ends were 3 bases for V and 8 bases for J; bases not matched to a gene: 8. The DNA of the CDR3 is TGCGCCAGCAGCTGGACCGGGACAGGGATGGAAAAACTGTTTTTT. This sequence encodes CASSWTGTGMEKLFF.

This sequence joins TRBV4-1 and TRBJ2-5, with 8 bases matching TRBD2. Germline CDR1 reads MGHRA; CDR2 reads YSYEKL. The CDR3 is made up of 14 amino acids. V shed 4 bases and J 2 bases; nucleotides not matched to a gene: 3. CDR3 amino acids: CASSPTSVQETQYF. The CDR3 DNA sequence: TGCGCCAGCAGCCCGACTAGCGTACAAGAGACCCAGTACTTC.

The chain has TRBV9 and TRBJ2-1; TRBD2 agrees at 8 bases. V gave up 4 bases and J gave up 7 bases; unmatched junction bases: 10. From germline, CDR1 is SGDLS and CDR2 YYNGEE. The CDR3 has 15 amino acids. CDR3: CASSTGLADFNEQFF. The CDR3 region has the DNA TGTGCCAGCAGCACCGGACTAGCCGATTTTAATGAGCAGTTCTTC.

The chain recombines TRBV7-9 with TRBJ2-7, with TRBD2 matching 13 bases. From germline, CDR1 is SEHNR and CDR2 FQNEAQ (reference sequence). With V trimmed by 3 bases and J by 5 bases, 4 bases remained unmatched. The CDR3 length is 15 residues. For the CDR3, the DNA is TGTGCCAGCAGCTTGACTAGCGGGAGGAAAGACGAGCAGTACTTC. Encoded protein: CASSLTSGRKDEQYF.

The V gene is TRBV19, the J gene TRBJ2-5, with a weak D call TRBD1 (5 bases). Per germline, CDR1 LNHDA and CDR2 SQIVND (reference sequence). Trimming left V 1 base short and J 2 bases short, with 5 bases between. CDR3 length: 13 amino acids. The CDR3: CASSIAGQETQYF. DNA of the CDR3: TGTGCCAGTAGTATAGCAGGGCAAGAGACCCAGTACTTC.

The rearrangement joins TRBV28 to TRBJ1-5; a weak D match, TRBD1 (5 bases). This CDR3 contains 12 residues. V lost 3 bases, J lost 8 bases, and 8 bases lay in between. Per the germline V gene, CDR1 is MDHEN and CDR2 is SYDVKM. DNA for the CDR3: TGTGCCAGCAGTTTGGGGCAGGAGCCCCAGCATTTT. Protein sequence: CASSLGQEPQHF.

V gene TRBV19 combines with J gene TRBJ2-2; the D gene is possibly TRBD2 (6 bases). CDR1 and CDR2 (germline): LNHDA, SQIVND (reference sequence). The CDR3 is made up of 13 amino acids. Trimming took off 6 bases at V and 5 bases at J, with 10 bases between the two ends. For the CDR3, the DNA is TGTGCCAGTAGGCCCCGGGGGACCGGGGAGCTGTTTTTT. Its translation: CASRPRGTGELFF.

The chain is built from TRBV6-5 and TRBJ2-2; no firm D call. CDR1 MNHEY and CDR2 SVGAGI come from the germline V gene. CDR3 length equals 13 residues. V gave up 2 bases and J gave up 6 bases, with 7 bases separating them. The CDR3 reads CASSYNFAGELFF. CDR3 coding DNA: TGTGCCAGCAGTTACAACTTCGCCGGGGAGCTGTTTTTT.

This clone was counted once. The rearrangement joins TRBV28 to TRBJ2-1; D is tentatively TRBD1 or TRBD2 (6 bases each). CDR1 and CDR2 from the germline V gene are MDHEN and SYDVKM. The V end lost 6 bases, the J end lost 1 base, and 16 bases lay between the germline ends. The length of the CDR3 is 16 residues. This chain's CDR3 is CASSRGGLVSYNEQFF. The CDR3 nucleotides read TGTGCCAGCAGCCGAGGGGGACTGGTTTCCTACAATGAGCAGTTCTTC.

The V gene is TRBV30, the J gene TRBJ2-3, with 8 bases aligning to TRBD2. Trimming removed 1 base from V and 9 bases from J; junction bases left unmatched: 6. The CDR3 covers 13 residues. CDR1 and CDR2 (germline): GTSNPN, SVGIG (reference sequence). The CDR3 loop is CAWSAGGPSTQYF. CDR3 DNA sequence: TGTGCCTGGAGTGCGGGAGGGCCGTCCACGCAGTATTTT. Based on the CDR3 plus reference TRBV30 and TRBJ2-3, the full variable domain is SQTIHQWPATLVQPVGSPLSLECTVEGTSNPNLYWYRQAAGRGLQLLFYSVGIGQISSEVPQNLSASRPQDRQFILSSKKLLLSDSGFYLCAWSAGGPSTQYFGPGTRLTVL.

This clone turned up a few times. The chain carries TRBV2 and TRBJ1-5; D unclear. V was shortened by 8 bases and J by 4 bases, with 9 bases between the two germline ends. Germline CDR1 is SNHLY and CDR2 is FYNNEI. The CDR3 runs to 12 residues. CDR3 DNA sequence: TGTGCCAGCTCGGGTCCTAATCAGCCCCAGCATTTT. It translates to CASSGPNQPQHF.

V is TRBV7-9 and J is TRBJ2-7; D unresolved. This CDR3 region has 12 residues. Germline assignment: CDR1 SEHNR and CDR2 FQNEAQ (reference sequence). The ends were cut back, 5 bases at V and 5 bases at J, with 10 bases in the middle. Written as DNA, the CDR3 is TGTGCCAGCAGCCTCATGGGTCACGAGCAGTACTTC. Translating it yields CASSLMGHEQYF.

This chain uses TRBV18 with TRBJ2-2; TRBD2 matches at 10 bases. V shed 2 bases and J 0 bases; nucleotides not matched to a gene: 3. The length of the CDR3 is 17 residues. CDR1 and CDR2 (germline): KGHSH, LQKENI. CDR3: CASSPTGLAANTGELFF. The CDR3 nucleotides read TGTGCCAGCTCACCAACCGGACTAGCGGCGAACACCGGGGAGCTGTTTTTT.

The rearrangement uses TRBV9 and TRBJ2-1; no clear D. V was trimmed by 1 base and J by 7 bases, leaving 9 bases between them. This CDR3 has 13 residues. Germline V gene data show CDR1 as SGDLS and CDR2 as YYNGEE. This chain's CDR3 is CASSVYQENEQFF. CDR3 in DNA: TGTGCCAGCAGCGTATATCAAGAAAATGAGCAGTTCTTC.

This chain joins TRBV6-6 and TRBJ2-3; TRBD1 matches 7 bases. J lost 1 base, V lost 6 bases, and 10 bases had no gene match. Germline V gene sequence: CDR1 MNHNY, CDR2 SVGAGI (reference sequence). The CDR3 extends over 16 amino acids. The CDR3, as DNA: TGTGCCAGCAGCCCTACAGGGGCGAGGGGCACAGATACGCAGTATTTT. Its protein product is CASSPTGARGTDTQYF.

V is TRBV19 and J is TRBJ1-2, with TRBD1 identical over 8 bases. The junction had 5 bases not matched to a gene; V was cut back by 5 bases and J by 3 bases. Germline values: CDR1 LNHDA, CDR2 SQIVND (reference sequence). The CDR3 spans 14 residues. The CDR3 coding sequence is TGTGCCAGTAGTTTTGGACAGGGCGACTATGGCTACACCTTC. It specifies CASSFGQGDYGYTF.

This chain uses TRBV5-8 with TRBJ2-7; TRBD1 matches at 10 bases. The CDR3 runs to 16 residues. Trimming removed 4 bases from V and 6 bases from J; junction bases left unmatched: 13. Per germline, CDR1 SGHTS and CDR2 YDEGEE. DNA for the CDR3: TGTGCCAGCAGCCCGCGGACCGGGACAGGGGTTCGCGAGCAGTACTTC. It specifies CASSPRTGTGVREQYF.

The chain joins TRBV19 to TRBJ1-6, with TRBD1 identical over 11 bases. CDR1 and CDR2 from the germline V gene are LNHDA and SQIVND (reference sequence). This CDR3 contains 16 residues. The ends lost 6 bases at V and 4 bases at J; junction bases unmatched: 5. CDR3 region: CASRSGTGGYNSPLHF. The CDR3 nucleotides read TGTGCCAGTAGATCCGGGACAGGGGGTTATAATTCACCCCTCCACTTT.

The chain has TRBV5-1 and TRBJ1-2, with no clear D. The CDR3 runs 14 residues. Trimming removed 4 bases at V and 2 bases at J, with 12 bases between. Germline CDR1 and CDR2: SGHRS and YFSETQ. CDR3 nucleotides: TGCGCCAGCAGCCCCTCCGGCGGCAACTATGGCTACACCTTC. It codes for CASSPSGGNYGYTF.

This chain links TRBV6-5 with TRBJ1-2; 7 bases map to TRBD1. The V gene end was trimmed by 7 bases and the J gene end by 4 bases; junction bases not matched to a gene: 9. The CDR3 sequence is 14 residues long. Germline loops: CDR1 MNHEY, CDR2 SVGAGI. The CDR3 DNA follows: TGTGCCAGCAACACAGGGGCGAATCTCTATGGCTACACCTTC. Translating it yields CASNTGANLYGYTF.

Regarding this clone: Mismatch with germline at one junction end may stem from a read error. The V and J genes are TRBV5-1 and TRBJ2-7, with TRBD2 matching 13 bases. The length of the CDR3 is 16 residues. Germline V lookup: CDR1 SGHRS, CDR2 YFSETQ. The CDR3 DNA sequence: TGCGCCAGCAGTTTGGGACTAGCGGGGCCCACCTACGAGCAGTACTTC. Protein product: CASSLGLAGPTYEQYF.